This T cell receptor (beta chain) came from a study of Ad26.COV2.S vaccination and SARS-CoV-2 variants. V was shortened by 0 bases and J by 1 base, with 8 bases between the two germline ends. Germline loops: CDR1 SGHRS, CDR2 YFSETQ. CDR3 length: 15 amino acids. Treatment in this sample: some 20 received Ad26.COV2.S at low or high dose, single or two shots; roughly 5 received placebo; per-sample allocation not given. Specimen acquisition occurred on day 63 following the initial vaccine or placebo injection. At a Boston site, the person donating was an adult of 18-55 years. Sequenced by immunoSEQ multiplex PCR; TCRdb stores in-frame clones only, minus some. The data show approximately 280,000 clones, 70% to 90% seen once.

This TCR derives from a person aged 18 to 59 who received the Ad26.COV2.S COVID-19 vaccine or a placebo. This rearrangement joins TRBV5-1 to TRBJ2-1, with D possibly being TRBD1 (6 bases). Sequencing used peripheral blood, obtained in a trial of Ad26.COV2.S vaccine versus placebo. The CDR3 nucleotides are TGCGCCAGCAGCTTGGTTACAGGGTCCTACAATGAGCAGTTCTTC. It translates to CASSLVTGSYNEQFF.